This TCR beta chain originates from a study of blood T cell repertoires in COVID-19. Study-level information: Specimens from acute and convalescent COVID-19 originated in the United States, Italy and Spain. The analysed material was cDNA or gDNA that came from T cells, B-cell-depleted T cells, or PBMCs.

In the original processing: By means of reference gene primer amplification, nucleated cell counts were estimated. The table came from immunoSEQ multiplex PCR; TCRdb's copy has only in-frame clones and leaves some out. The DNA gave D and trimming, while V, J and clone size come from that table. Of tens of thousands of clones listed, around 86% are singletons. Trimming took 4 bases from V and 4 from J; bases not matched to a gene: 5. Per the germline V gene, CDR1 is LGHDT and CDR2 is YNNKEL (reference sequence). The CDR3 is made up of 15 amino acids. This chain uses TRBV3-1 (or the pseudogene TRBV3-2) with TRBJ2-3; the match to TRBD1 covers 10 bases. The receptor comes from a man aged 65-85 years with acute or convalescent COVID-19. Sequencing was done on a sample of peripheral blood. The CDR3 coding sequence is TGTGCCAGCAGCCCGGACAGGGGGAGGTCAGATACGCAGTATTTT. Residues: CASSPDRGRSDTQYF.